These 21 T cell receptor beta chains originate from one sample sequenced in a study of blood T cell repertoires in COVID-19. Only in-frame clones appear in the TCRdb table, and some are missing; sequencing was by immunoSEQ multiplex PCR. The sample includes 210,000 or so clones, more than 80% of them seen just once. The sequencing input was PBMCs or T cells enriched from blood (not recorded which). These receptors were obtained from a man aged 55 to 70 who had recovered from COVID-19.

The rearrangement joins TRBV13 to TRBJ2-7; 9 bases match TRBD1. J lost 4 bases, V lost 2 bases, and 6 bases had no gene match. CDR3 length: 15 residues. Germline V CDR1 and CDR2: PRHDT, FYEKMQ (reference sequence). The CDR3 DNA sequence: TGTGCCAGCAGCTTAACGGGACAGGGAGGGTACGAGCAGTACTTC. Translated: CASSLTGQGGYEQYF. Combining the CDR3 with reference TRBV13 and TRBJ2-7 gives the whole variable domain AAGVIQSPRHLIKEKRETATLKCYPIPRHDTVYWYQQGPGQDPQFLISFYEKMQSDKGSIPDRFSAQQFSDYHSELNMSSLELGDSALYFCASSLTGQGGYEQYFGPGTRLTVT.

This clone occurred once. The chain carries TRBV18 and TRBJ2-7, with D perhaps TRBD2 (6 bases). Deletions cut 4 bases from V and 6 bases from J, with 13 bases between. In germline, CDR1 is KGHSH, CDR2 LQKENI. CDR3 length equals 13 residues. This chain's CDR3 is CASSLTDGGEQYF. In DNA form, the CDR3 reads TGTGCCAGCTCACTAACAGACGGGGGCGAGCAGTACTTC.

The chain joins TRBV18 to TRBJ1-1; D is uncertain. The V end was cut by 3 bases, the J end by 2 bases, with 16 bases between. The CDR3 contains 16 residues. Germline assignment: CDR1 KGHSH and CDR2 LQKENI. CDR3 region: CASSPQEGVRNTEAFF. CDR3 DNA: TGTGCCAGCTCACCTCAGGAGGGTGTTAGAAACACTGAAGCTTTCTTT.

The chain is built from TRBV7-9 and TRBJ1-1, with 8 bases fitting TRBD1. The CDR3 has 15 residues. V lost 5 bases and J lost 2; bases outside the gene matches: 7. The germline CDR1 and CDR2 sequences are SEHNR and FQNEAQ (reference sequence). DNA for the CDR3: TGTGCCAGCAGCACAGACAGGGGCACCAACACTGAAGCTTTCTTT. It specifies CASSTDRGTNTEAFF.

CDR3 in amino acids: CASRSTHDREYSPLHF. CDR3 in DNA: TGTGCCAGTAGATCCACCCACGACAGGGAATATTCACCCCTCCACTTT. The V call is TRBV19, the J call TRBJ1-6; 7 positions match TRBD1. V lost 6 bases and J lost 8; bases outside the gene matches: 13. The CDR3 runs to 16 residues. Germline-derived CDR1 and CDR2 are LNHDA and SQIVND (reference sequence).

The chain links TRBV7-2 to TRBJ1-5; D is ambiguous. CDR3 length equals 15 residues. Per germline, CDR1 SGHTA and CDR2 FQGNSA. Trimming took off 5 bases at V and 4 bases at J, with 15 bases between the two ends. The CDR3 loop reads CASSPDGLLNQPQHF. Here the CDR3 DNA reads TGTGCCAGCAGCCCAGACGGACTGTTAAATCAGCCCCAGCATTTT.

The J gene is TRBJ1-1, the V gene TRBV18, with 7 bases matching TRBD1. The ends lost 6 bases at V and 1 base at J; junction bases unmatched: 8. The CDR3 is made up of 15 amino acids. The germline gives CDR1 KGHSH, CDR2 LQKENI. For the CDR3, the DNA is TGTGCCAGCTCGAAAGCAGGGGGGAAGAACACTGAAGCTTTCTTT. Its protein is CASSKAGGKNTEAFF.

The rearrangement uses TRBV19 and TRBJ1-2; tentatively, D is TRBD1 (5 bases). V lost 2 bases to trimming and J lost 4 bases, with 14 bases between them. Per germline, CDR1 LNHDA and CDR2 SQIVND (reference sequence). The CDR3 runs 15 residues. CDR3 loop: CASSIRARAVYGYTF. Here the CDR3 DNA reads TGTGCCAGTAGTATACGGGCCAGGGCGGTCTATGGCTACACCTTC.

V and J are TRBV11-1 and TRBJ2-7; 7 bases fit TRBD2. This CDR3 spans 14 amino acids. Looked up from germline, CDR1 is SGHAT and CDR2 is FQDESV (reference sequence). J lost 3 bases, V lost 7 bases, and 9 bases had no gene match. CDR3 region: CASTRAGVVYEQYF. CDR3 DNA sequence: TGTGCCAGCACCCGGGCGGGGGTGGTCTACGAGCAGTACTTC.

As for this clone: The junction departs from germline at one end; a sequencing error may be responsible. This chain connects TRBV14 to TRBJ2-7; D gene uncertain. Germline values: CDR1 SGHDN, CDR2 FVKESK. CDR3 size: 10 residues. This CDR3 reads CASSQELVNF. CDR3 sequence (DNA): TGTGCCAGCAGCCAAGAATTAGTCAACTTC.

The chain recombines TRBV30 with TRBJ1-1; D might be TRBD1 (6 bases). CDR1 and CDR2 from the germline V gene are GTSNPN and SVGIG (reference sequence). Trimming shortened V by 6 bases and J by 0 bases, and 11 bases separated the two germline ends. The CDR3 sequence is 13 residues long. CDR3 protein: CACCQGLNTEAFF. DNA of the CDR3: TGTGCCTGCTGCCAGGGGCTGAACACTGAAGCTTTCTTT. Drawing the rest from reference TRBV30 and TRBJ1-1, the complete variable domain is SQTIHQWPATLVQPVGSPLSLECTVEGTSNPNLYWYRQAAGRGLQLLFYSVGIGQISSEVPQNLSASRPQDRQFILSSKKLLLSDSGFYLCACCQGLNTEAFFGQGTRLTVV.

The V and J genes are TRBV19 and TRBJ2-7, with D tentatively TRBD2 (6 bases). The ends were cut back, 6 bases at V and 7 bases at J, with 13 bases in the middle. The CDR3 contains 12 residues. CDR1 is LNHDA, CDR2 SQIVND, per germline (reference sequence). DNA of the CDR3: TGTGCCAGTAGCGGGGGATTGGGAGAGCAGTACTTC. This gives the protein CASSGGLGEQYF.

The gene calls are TRBV6-1 and TRBJ2-4; 9 bases align to TRBD1. The J segment lost 8 bases and the V segment lost 2 bases, leaving 19 bases of the junction unmatched. Germline CDR1 reads MNHNS; CDR2 reads SASEGT. The CDR3 is 19 residues long. CDR3 sequence reads: CASSESWDRARWSVDIQYF. CDR3 nucleotide sequence: TGTGCCAGCAGTGAAAGTTGGGACAGGGCCCGATGGAGTGTGGACATTCAGTACTTC.

CDR3 sequence: CASSPLPGQGAYNEQFF. CDR3 in DNA: TGTGCCAGCAGCCCTCTTCCCGGACAGGGGGCTTACAATGAGCAGTTCTTC. The chain couples TRBV7-6 to TRBJ2-1; TRBD1 aligns across 11 bases. With V trimmed by 5 bases and J by 4 bases, 10 bases remained unmatched. The germline V gene encodes CDR1 SGHVS and CDR2 FNYEAQ. The CDR3 consists of 17 residues.

J is TRBJ2-2 and V is TRBV7-3; 8 bases line up with TRBD1. The CDR3 totals 14 residues. The V gene end was trimmed by 2 bases and the J gene end by 6 bases; junction bases not matched to a gene: 2. The germline V gene has CDR1 SGHTA and CDR2 FQGTGA. CDR3 residues: CASSLQGAAGELFF. DNA for the CDR3: TGTGCCAGCAGCTTACAGGGGGCGGCCGGGGAGCTGTTTTTT. The whole variable domain, remainder taken from reference TRBV7-3 and TRBJ2-2, is GAGVSQTPSNKVTEKGKYVELRCDPISGHTALYWYRQSLGQGPEFLIYFQGTGAADDSGLPNDRFFAVRPEGSVSTLKIQRTERGDSAVYLCASSLQGAAGELFFGEGSRLTVL.

V and J are TRBV4-3 and TRBJ2-3; 10 nucleotides line up with TRBD1. CDR3 size: 16 residues. Looked up from germline, CDR1 is LGHNA and CDR2 is YSLEER. Trimming removed 4 bases from V and 3 bases from J; junction bases left unmatched: 7. In nucleotides, the CDR3 is TGCGCCAGCAGCCTGACAGACAGGGGGCCTACAGATACGCAGTATTTT. The encoded protein is CASSLTDRGPTDTQYF.

The rearrangement uses TRBV18 and TRBJ1-1; a possible D gene is TRBD1 (6 bases). This CDR3 contains 14 residues. In germline, CDR1 is KGHSH, CDR2 LQKENI. The V end was cut by 3 bases, the J end by 4 bases, with 12 bases between. Here the CDR3 reads CASSPSQGATEAFF. CDR3 sequence (DNA): TGTGCCAGCTCACCCTCACAGGGAGCCACTGAAGCTTTCTTT. Using reference TRBV18 and TRBJ1-1 for the parts outside the CDR3, the full variable domain is NAGVMQNPRHLVRRRGQEARLRCSPMKGHSHVYWYRQLPEEGLKFMVYLQKENIIDESGMPKERFSAEFPKEGPSILRIQQVVRGDSAAYFCASSPSQGATEAFFGQGTRLTVV.

The chain combines TRBV19 with TRBJ2-7; TRBD1 might be the D (5 bases). The CDR3 has 16 residues. V shed 1 base and J shed 0 bases, with 13 bases lying between them. CDR1 LNHDA and CDR2 SQIVND come from the germline V gene (reference sequence). The CDR3 is CASSIAETGGSYEQYF. CDR3 bases: TGTGCCAGTAGTATAGCGGAAACAGGTGGCTCCTACGAGCAGTACTTC.

V is TRBV6-5 and J is TRBJ2-3, with 12 nucleotides matching TRBD2. After removal of 7 bases from V and 7 bases from J, the junction contained 6 bases not matched to a gene. Germline CDR1 reads MNHEY; CDR2 reads SVGAGI. CDR3 length: 14 amino acids. The CDR3 DNA follows: TGTGCCAGCACGAGGACTAGCGGGGAAAATACGCAGTATTTT. Its protein is CASTRTSGENTQYF.

The J gene is TRBJ1-3, the V gene TRBV15; no definite D call. The CDR3 contains 12 residues. V gave up 3 bases and J gave up 3 bases, with 3 bases separating them. CDR1 is LNHNV, CDR2 YYDKDF, per germline (reference sequence). CDR3 loop: CATSSNGNTIYF. CDR3 bases: TGTGCCACCAGCAGTAATGGAAACACCATATATTTT.

This chain uses TRBV4-2 with TRBJ1-5, with D possibly matching TRBD1 (6 bases). The germline gives CDR1 LGHNA, CDR2 YNFKEQ. The ends were cut back, 1 base at V and 4 bases at J, with 14 bases in the middle. The CDR3 spans 16 residues. Here the CDR3 DNA reads TGTGCCAGCAGCCAAGGGGTCGGACAGAAAAATCAGCCCCAGCATTTT. This sequence encodes CASSQGVGQKNQPQHF.